This TCR beta chain was obtained from a study of blood T cell repertoires in COVID-19. The germline V and J ends were trimmed by 6 bases and 1 base, with 12 bases remaining between them. The CDR3 sequence is 14 residues long. Germline V gives CDR1 MNHEY, CDR2 SVGAGI. Libraries were prepared by immunoSEQ multiplex PCR; TCRdb keeps only in-frame clonotypes and omits some of them. The data show approximately 270,000 clones, around 90% seen once. This receptor was taken from a man in his forties or fifties who had been exposed to COVID-19. The chain uses TRBV6-5 and TRBJ1-1; D is unresolved. Sequenced input: PBMCs or T cells enriched from blood (not recorded which). The CDR3 coding sequence is TGTGCCAGCAGAGGAGGAACGGAGAACACTGAAGCTTTCTTT. Translation gives CASRGGTENTEAFF.